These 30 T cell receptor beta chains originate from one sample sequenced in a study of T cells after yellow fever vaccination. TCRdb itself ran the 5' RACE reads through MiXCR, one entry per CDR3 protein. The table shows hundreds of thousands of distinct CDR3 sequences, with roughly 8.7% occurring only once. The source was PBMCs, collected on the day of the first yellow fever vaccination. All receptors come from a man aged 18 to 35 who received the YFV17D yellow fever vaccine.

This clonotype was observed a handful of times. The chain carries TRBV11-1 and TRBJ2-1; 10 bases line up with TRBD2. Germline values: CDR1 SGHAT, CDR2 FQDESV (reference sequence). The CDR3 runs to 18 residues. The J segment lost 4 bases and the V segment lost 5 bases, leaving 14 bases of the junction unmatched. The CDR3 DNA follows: TGTGCCAGCAGCCCGAACCGTATACTAGCGGGGCCATACAATGAGCAGTTCTTC. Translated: CASSPNRILAGPYNEQFF.

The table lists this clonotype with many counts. CDR3 nucleotides: TGCGCCAGCAGAATAGCACAGGACCCTGGAAACACCATATATTTT. Encoded protein: CASRIAQDPGNTIYF. This chain uses TRBV5-1 with TRBJ1-3, with a tentative D call TRBD1 (5 bases). Looked up from germline, CDR1 is SGHRS and CDR2 is YFSETQ. This CDR3 contains 15 residues. V was pared by 5 bases and J by 2 bases, with 14 bases between. Full variable domain (missing parts from reference TRBV5-1 and TRBJ1-3): KAGVTQTPRYLIKTRGQQVTLSCSPISGHRSVSWYQQTPGQGLQFLFEYFSETQRNKGNFPGRFSGRQFSNSRSEMNVSTLELGDSALYLCASRIAQDPGNTIYFGEGSWLTVV.

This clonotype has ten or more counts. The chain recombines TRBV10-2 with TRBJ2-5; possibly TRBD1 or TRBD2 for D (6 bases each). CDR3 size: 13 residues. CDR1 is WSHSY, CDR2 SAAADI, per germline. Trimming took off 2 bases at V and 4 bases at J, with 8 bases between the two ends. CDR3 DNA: TGCGCCAGCAGTGAGGAGGGGGGAGAGACCCAGTACTTC. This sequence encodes CASSEEGGETQYF.

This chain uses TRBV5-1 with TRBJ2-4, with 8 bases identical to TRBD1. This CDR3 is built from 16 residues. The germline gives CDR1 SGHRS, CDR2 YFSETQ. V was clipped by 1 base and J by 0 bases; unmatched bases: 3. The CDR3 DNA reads TGCGCCAGCAGCTTGTGGACAGGGATAGCCAAAAACATTCAGTACTTC. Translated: CASSLWTGIAKNIQYF.

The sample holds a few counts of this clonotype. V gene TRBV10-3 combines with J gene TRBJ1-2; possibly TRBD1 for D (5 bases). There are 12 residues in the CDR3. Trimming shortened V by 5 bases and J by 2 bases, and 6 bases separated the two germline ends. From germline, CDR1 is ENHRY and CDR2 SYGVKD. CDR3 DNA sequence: TGTGCCATCAGTTCAGGGAACTATGGCTACACCTTC. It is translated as CAISSGNYGYTF.

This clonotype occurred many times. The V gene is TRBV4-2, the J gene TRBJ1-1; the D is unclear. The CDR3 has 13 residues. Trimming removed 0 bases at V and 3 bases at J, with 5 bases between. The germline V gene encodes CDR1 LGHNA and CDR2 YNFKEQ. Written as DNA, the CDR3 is TGTGCCAGCAGCCAAGAAGCCGACACTGAAGCTTTCTTT. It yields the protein CASSQEADTEAFF.

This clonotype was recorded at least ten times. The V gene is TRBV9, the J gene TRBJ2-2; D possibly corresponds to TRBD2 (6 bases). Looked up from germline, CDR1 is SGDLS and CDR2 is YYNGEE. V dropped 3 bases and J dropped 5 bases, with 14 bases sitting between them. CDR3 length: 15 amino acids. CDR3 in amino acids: CASSGTGAGTGELFF. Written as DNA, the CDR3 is TGTGCCAGCAGCGGTACAGGTGCGGGAACCGGGGAGCTGTTTTTT. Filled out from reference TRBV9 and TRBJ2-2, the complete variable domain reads DSGVTQTPKHLITATGQRVTLRCSPRSGDLSVYWYQQSLDQGLQFLIQYYNGEERAKGNILERFSAQQFPDLHSELNLSSLELGDSALYFCASSGTGAGTGELFFGEGSRLTVL.

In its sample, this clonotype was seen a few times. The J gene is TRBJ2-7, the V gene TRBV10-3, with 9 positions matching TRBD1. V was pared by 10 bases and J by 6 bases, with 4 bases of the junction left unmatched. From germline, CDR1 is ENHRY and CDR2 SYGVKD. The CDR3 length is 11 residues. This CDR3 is CATGQGIEQYF. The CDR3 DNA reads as TGTGCCACCGGACAGGGGATCGAGCAGTACTTC.

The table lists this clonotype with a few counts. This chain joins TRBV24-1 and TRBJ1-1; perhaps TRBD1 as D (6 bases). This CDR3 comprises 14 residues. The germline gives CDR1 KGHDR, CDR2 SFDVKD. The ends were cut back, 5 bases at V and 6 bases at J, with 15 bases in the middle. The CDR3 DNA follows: TGTGCCACCAGTGCCAAGGGGGAGGGAGCTGAAGCTTTCTTT. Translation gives CATSAKGEGAEAFF.

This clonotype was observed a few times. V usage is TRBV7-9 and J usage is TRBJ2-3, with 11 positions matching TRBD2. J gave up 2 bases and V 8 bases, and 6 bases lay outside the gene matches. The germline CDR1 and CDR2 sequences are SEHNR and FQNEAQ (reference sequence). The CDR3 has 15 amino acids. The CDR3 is CASGGTSGFTDTQYF. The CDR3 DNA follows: TGTGCCAGCGGGGGGACTAGCGGTTTCACAGATACGCAGTATTTT.

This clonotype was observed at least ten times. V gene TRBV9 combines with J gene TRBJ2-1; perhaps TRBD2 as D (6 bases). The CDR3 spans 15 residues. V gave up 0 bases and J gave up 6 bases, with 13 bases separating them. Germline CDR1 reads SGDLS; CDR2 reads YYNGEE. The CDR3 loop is CASSVGPGGVNEQFF. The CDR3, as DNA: TGTGCCAGCAGCGTAGGACCGGGCGGGGTCAATGAGCAGTTCTTC.

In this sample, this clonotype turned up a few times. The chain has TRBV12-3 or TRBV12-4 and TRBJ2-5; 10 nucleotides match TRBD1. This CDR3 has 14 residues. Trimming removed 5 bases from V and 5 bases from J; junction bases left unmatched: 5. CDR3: CASSPGTGEETQYF. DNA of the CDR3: TGTGCCAGCAGTCCCGGGACAGGGGAGGAGACCCAGTACTTC.

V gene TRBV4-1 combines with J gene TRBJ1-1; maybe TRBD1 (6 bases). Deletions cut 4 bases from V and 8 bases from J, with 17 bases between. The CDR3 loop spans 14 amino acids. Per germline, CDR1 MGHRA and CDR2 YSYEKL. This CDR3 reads CASSPQDRLVEAFF. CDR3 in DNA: TGCGCCAGCAGCCCCCAAGACAGGCTCGTCGAAGCTTTCTTT.

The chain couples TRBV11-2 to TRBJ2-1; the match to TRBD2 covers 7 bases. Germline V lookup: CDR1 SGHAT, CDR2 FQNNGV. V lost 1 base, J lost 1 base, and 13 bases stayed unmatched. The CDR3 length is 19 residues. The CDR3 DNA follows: TGTGCCAGCAGCTTAGTTTGGGCCGACGGCGGGAGTTCCTACAATGAGCAGTTCTTC. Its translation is CASSLVWADGGSSYNEQFF. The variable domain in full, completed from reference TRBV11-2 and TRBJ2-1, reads EAGVAQSPRYKIIEKRQSVAFWCNPISGHATLYWYQQILGQGPKLLIQFQNNGVVDDSQLPKDRFSAERLKGVDSTLKIQPAKLEDSAVYLCASSLVWADGGSSYNEQFFGPGTRLTVL.

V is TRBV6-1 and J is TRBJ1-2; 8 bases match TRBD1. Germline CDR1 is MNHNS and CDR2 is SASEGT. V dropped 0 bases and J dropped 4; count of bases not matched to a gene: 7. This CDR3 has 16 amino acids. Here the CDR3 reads CASSEAAGGAGYGYTF. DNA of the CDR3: TGTGCCAGCAGTGAAGCGGCAGGGGGCGCGGGCTATGGCTACACCTTC.

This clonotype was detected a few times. The CDR3 sequence is CASSEGAGNTEAFF. The CDR3 coding sequence is TGTGCCAGCAGTGAAGGGGCTGGGAACACTGAAGCTTTCTTT. The V gene is TRBV6-1, the J gene TRBJ1-1; D remains ambiguous. The CDR3 sequence is 14 residues long. Germline V gene lookup returns CDR1 MNHNS and CDR2 SASEGT. V lost 1 base, J lost 1 base, and 7 bases lay in between.

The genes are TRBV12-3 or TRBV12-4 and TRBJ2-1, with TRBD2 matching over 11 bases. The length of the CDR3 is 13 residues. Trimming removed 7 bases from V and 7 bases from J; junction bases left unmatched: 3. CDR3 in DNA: TGTGCCAGCAAACTAGCGGGGGAAAATGAGCAGTTCTTC. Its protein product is CASKLAGENEQFF.

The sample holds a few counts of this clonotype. The CDR3 protein is CASSGTGSSYEQYV. CDR3 DNA: TGTGCCAGCTCAGGGACAGGGAGCTCCTACGAGCAGTACGTC. The chain employs TRBV18 and TRBJ2-7, with 9 bases matching TRBD1. The germline V gene has CDR1 KGHSH and CDR2 LQKENI. The CDR3 contains 14 residues. The V segment lost 5 bases and the J segment 0 bases; nucleotides outside the gene matches: 2.

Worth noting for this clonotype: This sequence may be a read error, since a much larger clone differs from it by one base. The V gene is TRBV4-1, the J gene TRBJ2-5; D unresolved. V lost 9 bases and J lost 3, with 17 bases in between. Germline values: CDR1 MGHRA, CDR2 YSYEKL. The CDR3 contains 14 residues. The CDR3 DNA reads TGCGCCAGTAGTCGTCGTGCGATGGAAGAGACCCAGTACTTC. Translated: CASSRRAMEETQYF.

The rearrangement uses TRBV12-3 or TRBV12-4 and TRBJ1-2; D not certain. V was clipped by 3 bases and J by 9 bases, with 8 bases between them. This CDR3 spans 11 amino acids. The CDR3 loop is CASSFAGSYTF. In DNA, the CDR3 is TGTGCCAGCAGTTTTGCGGGGAGCTACACCTTC.

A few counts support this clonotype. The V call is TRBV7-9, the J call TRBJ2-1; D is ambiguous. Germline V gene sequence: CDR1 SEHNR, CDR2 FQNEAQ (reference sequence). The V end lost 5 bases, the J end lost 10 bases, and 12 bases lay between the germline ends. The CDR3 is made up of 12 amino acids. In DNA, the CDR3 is TGTGCCAGCAGCCCCCCGGGTCCGGAGCAGTTCTTC. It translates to CASSPPGPEQFF. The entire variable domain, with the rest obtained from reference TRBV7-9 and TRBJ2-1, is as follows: DTGVSQNPRHKITKRGQNVTFRCDPISEHNRLYWYRQTLGQGPEFLTYFQNEAQLEKSRLLSDRFSAERPKGSFSTLEIQRTEQGDSAMYLCASSPPGPEQFFGPGTRLTVL.

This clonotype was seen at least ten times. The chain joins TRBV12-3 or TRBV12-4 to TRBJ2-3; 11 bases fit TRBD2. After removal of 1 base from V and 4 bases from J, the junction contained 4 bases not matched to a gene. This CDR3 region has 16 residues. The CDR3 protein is CASSLGLAGPADTQYF. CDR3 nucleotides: TGTGCCAGCAGTTTAGGACTAGCGGGGCCAGCAGATACGCAGTATTTT.

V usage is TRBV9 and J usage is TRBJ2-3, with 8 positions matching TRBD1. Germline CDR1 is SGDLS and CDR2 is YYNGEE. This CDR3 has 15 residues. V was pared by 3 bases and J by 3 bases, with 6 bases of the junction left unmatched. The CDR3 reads CASSERQGLTDTQYF. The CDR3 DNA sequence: TGTGCCAGCAGCGAAAGACAGGGGCTGACAGATACGCAGTATTTT.

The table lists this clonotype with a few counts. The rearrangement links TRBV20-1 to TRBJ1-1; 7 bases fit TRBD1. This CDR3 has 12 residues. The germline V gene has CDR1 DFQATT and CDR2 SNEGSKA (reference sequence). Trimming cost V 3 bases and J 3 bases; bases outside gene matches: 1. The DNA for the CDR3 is TGCAGTGCTAGTACAGGGGACACTGAAGCTTTCTTT. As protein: CSASTGDTEAFF.

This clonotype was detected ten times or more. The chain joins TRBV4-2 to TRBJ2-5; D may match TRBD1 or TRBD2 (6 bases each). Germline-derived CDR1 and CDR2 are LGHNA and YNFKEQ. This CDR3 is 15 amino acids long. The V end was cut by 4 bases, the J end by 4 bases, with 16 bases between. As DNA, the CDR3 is TGTGCCAGCAGCCCAGGAGGGGGAAATACAGAGACCCAGTACTTC. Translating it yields CASSPGGGNTETQYF.

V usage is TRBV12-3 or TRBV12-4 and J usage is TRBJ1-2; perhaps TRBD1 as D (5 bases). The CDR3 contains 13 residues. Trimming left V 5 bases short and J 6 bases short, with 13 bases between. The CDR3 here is CASSTSGRDGYTF. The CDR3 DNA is TGTGCCAGCAGTACCTCAGGGCGAGATGGCTACACCTTC.

CDR3 region: CASSPPGGSGELFF. The CDR3 nucleotides read TGTGCCAGCAGCCCCCCGGGGGGCAGCGGGGAGCTGTTTTTT. The V gene is TRBV11-3, the J gene TRBJ2-2; D may be TRBD2 (7 bases). Trimming pared 5 bases from V and 7 bases from J, leaving 14 bases between. CDR1 SGHNT and CDR2 YENEEA come from the germline V gene. This CDR3 is 14 amino acids long.

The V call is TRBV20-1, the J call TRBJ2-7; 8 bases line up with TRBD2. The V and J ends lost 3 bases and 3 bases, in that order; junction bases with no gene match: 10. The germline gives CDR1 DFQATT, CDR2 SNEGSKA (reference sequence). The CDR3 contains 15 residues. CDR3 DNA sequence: TGCAGTGCTAGTTTGTCGGGGGGGAGTTTCTACGAGCAGTACTTC. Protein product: CSASLSGGSFYEQYF.

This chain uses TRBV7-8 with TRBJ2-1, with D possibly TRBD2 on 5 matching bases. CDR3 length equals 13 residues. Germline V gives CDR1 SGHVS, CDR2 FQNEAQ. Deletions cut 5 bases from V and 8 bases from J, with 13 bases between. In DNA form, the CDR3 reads TGTGCCAGCAGCCCCGGGGTCCGGGATGAGCAGTTCTTC. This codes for CASSPGVRDEQFF.

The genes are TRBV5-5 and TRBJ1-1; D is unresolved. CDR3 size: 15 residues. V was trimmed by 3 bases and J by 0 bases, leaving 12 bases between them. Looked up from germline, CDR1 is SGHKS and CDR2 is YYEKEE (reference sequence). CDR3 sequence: CASSSQLSLNTEAFF. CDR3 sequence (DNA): TGTGCCAGCAGCTCCCAACTCTCATTGAACACTGAAGCTTTCTTT.